This entry describes one T cell receptor (beta chain). This sample stems from a study of blood T cell repertoires in COVID-19. Overall study context: The samples span acute and convalescent COVID-19 from the United States, Italy and Spain. PBMCs, B-cell-depleted T cells, or T cells provided the cDNA or gDNA that made up the material.

The CDR3 loop spans 12 amino acids. The germline V and J ends were trimmed by 8 bases and 5 bases, with 12 bases remaining between them. As processed by the authors: Amplification from reference gene primers served as the basis for estimated nucleated cell counts. Only in-frame clones appear in the TCRdb table, and some are missing; sequencing was by immunoSEQ multiplex PCR. The D gene and trimming were derived from the DNA, and the V and J assignments and clone size from that table. This table holds approximately 50,000 clones, around 92% found once. Input material: peripheral blood. This chain connects TRBV23-1 to TRBJ2-5; D remains unclear. TRBV23-1 is recorded as an ORF, its role being uncertain. This TCR came from an elderly man with active or convalescent COVID-19. CDR3 region: CASSVLEETQYF. CDR3 DNA: TGCGCCAGCTCGGTCCTTGAGGAGACCCAGTACTTC.